This TCR beta chain came from a study of blood T cell repertoires in COVID-19. Study context: The study drew acute and convalescent COVID-19 samples from the United States, Italy and Spain.

Germline loops: CDR1 SGHNT, CDR2 YYREEE (reference sequence). The CDR3 contains 17 residues. With V trimmed by 0 bases and J by 4 bases, 10 bases remained unmatched. Method: immunoSEQ multiplex PCR; TCRdb's copy keeps in-frame clones and lacks some. This table has 400,000 to 550,000 clones, roughly 85% appearing once. V and J are TRBV5-4 and TRBJ2-3; 8 nucleotides agree with TRBD1. This receptor was taken from a woman aged 18 to 35 with acute COVID-19. Sequenced: PBMCs or T cells enriched from blood (not recorded which). The CDR3 DNA is TGTGCCAGCAGCTTGGACAACCAGGGGGCAGGAGCAGATACGCAGTATTTT. As protein: CASSLDNQGAGADTQYF.